This record looks at one TCR beta chain sequence and its context. CDR1 and CDR2 (germline): MNHEY, SVGAGI. This CDR3 is built from 14 residues. Trimming took 3 bases from V and 4 from J, leaving 13 bases between them. The record originates from a study of shared clonotypes between healthy human individuals. Here immunoSEQ multiplex PCR was the method, and the copy in TCRdb shows in-frame clones only, minus some. This repertoire shows roughly 530,000 clones, around 96% found once; its top ten account for 0.06%. Donors included only healthy HIV-negative adults lacking recent acute infections or vaccinations.

The sequenced material came from naive CD4+ T cells sorted from blood. Stated subset: CD45RA+ positively selected. This TCR was sampled from a woman aged 30 to 39 in good health. The rearrangement joins TRBV6-5 to TRBJ2-7; D not certain. CDR3 in amino acids: CASSYQPSWYEQYF. CDR3 in DNA: TGTGCCAGCAGTTATCAGCCGTCCTGGTACGAGCAGTACTTC.